Given below is one T cell receptor (beta chain) in context. Via 5' RACE with UMI labels, TRB cDNA libraries were prepared. TCRdb reprocessed the 5' RACE reads and keeps a single row for each CDR3 protein, giving no DNA. In all, the sample yields about 120,000 distinct CDR3 sequences. The data were obtained in a study of CXCR3-negative and CXCR3-positive naive CD8 T cells. Cells that were CD45RO-CCR7+CD27+CD95- constituted naive CD8+ T cells. Germline CDR1 SGHTA, CDR2 FQGTGA. This CDR3 is built from 16 residues. The source material was naive CXCR3- CD8+ T cells from blood. The sample's subset: CD45RO-CCR7+CD27+CD95- naive CD8+ T cells lacking CXCR3 (TNR3-). The clonotype was recovered from a human donor in good health. Some clones in this sample may be carry-over from other donors' samples. The genes are TRBV7-3 and TRBJ2-1; the D call of TRBD2 rests on TCRdb alone, since no DNA is present to check it. The CDR3 region is CASSLNYGRDYNEQFF.